The 21 T cell receptor beta chains below come from one sample, sequenced in a study of shared clonotypes between healthy human individuals (dated by TCRdb to the early 2020s). Library generation was performed with the immunoSEQ multiplex PCR assay. TCRdb re-hosts the immuneACCESS table, in-frame sequences only. Its copies lack some clones; in the studies checked, an unresolved V gene accounts for under half of them, and the cause for the rest is not known. The sample records about 2,500,000 clones, 85% to 95% of which are singletons. The ten biggest clones cover roughly 0.14% of the sample. Sequenced material: naive CD4+ T cells sorted from blood. The cell subset or site label corresponds to: CD45RA+ positively selected. Receptors originate from a young man in good health.

V gene TRBV7-2 combines with J gene TRBJ1-1, with D unclear. Germline CDR1 SGHTA, CDR2 FQGNSA. The CDR3 consists of 14 residues. With 2 bases removed from V and 2 bases from J, the gap between germline ends came to 9 bases. The CDR3 is CASSLWPSNTEAFF. CDR3 bases: TGTGCCAGCAGCTTATGGCCCTCTAACACTGAAGCTTTCTTT.

The CDR3 reads CASSKVQDSRDNSPLHF. The CDR3 coding sequence is TGTGCCAGCAGCAAAGTCCAAGATAGTCGCGATAATTCACCCCTCCACTTT. V gene TRBV21-1 combines with J gene TRBJ1-6. TRBV21-1 is classified as a pseudogene. The CDR3 consists of 17 residues.

The chain employs TRBV5-5 and TRBJ1-2; no firm D call. V lost 4 bases and J lost 1, with 17 bases in between. This CDR3 is 16 amino acids long. The germline V gene encodes CDR1 SGHKS and CDR2 YYEKEE (reference sequence). The CDR3 bases are TGTGCCAGCAGCAACGACAACAGCTTGCTTAACTATGGCTACACCTTC. Its translation: CASSNDNSLLNYGYTF. The full variable domain, in which reference TRBV5-5 and TRBJ1-2 provide the parts outside the CDR3, is DAGVTQSPTHLIKTRGQQVTLRCSPISGHKSVSWYQQVLGQGPQFIFQYYEKEERGRGNFPDRFSARQFPNYSSELNVNALLLGDSALYLCASSNDNSLLNYGYTFGSGTRLTVV.

Only one count was recorded for this clone. This chain connects TRBV5-1 to TRBJ2-3; D is unclear. Germline V gene sequence: CDR1 SGHRS, CDR2 YFSETQ. The CDR3 extends over 14 amino acids. V lost 4 bases to trimming and J lost 2 bases, with 11 bases between them. Written as DNA, the CDR3 is TGCGCCAGCAGCAGGATAGCCTCCACAGATACGCAGTATTTT. It translates to CASSRIASTDTQYF.

The chain carries TRBV19 and TRBJ2-7, with 9 bases fitting TRBD1. After removal of 4 bases from V and 6 bases from J, the junction contained 10 bases not matched to a gene. The CDR3 has 15 amino acids. The germline V gene encodes CDR1 LNHDA and CDR2 SQIVND (reference sequence). The CDR3 reads CASSTQPGQGFEQYF. The CDR3 bases are TGTGCCAGTAGTACCCAACCGGGACAGGGTTTCGAGCAGTACTTC.

This chain links TRBV4-3 with TRBJ1-6; no reliable D call. This CDR3 contains 16 residues. V lost 1 base to trimming and J lost 7 bases, with 14 bases between them. The germline gives CDR1 LGHNA, CDR2 YSLEER. CDR3 sequence reads: CASSQAGPGSNSPLHF. The CDR3 coding sequence is TGCGCCAGCAGCCAAGCAGGTCCGGGGAGCAATTCACCCCTCCACTTT.

V and J are TRBV5-1 and TRBJ1-4, with 9 bases lining up with TRBD1. V gave up 4 bases and J gave up 7 bases; unmatched junction bases: 8. The CDR3 loop spans 15 amino acids. Germline loops: CDR1 SGHRS, CDR2 YFSETQ. The CDR3: CASSDPGQGVEKLFF. The CDR3 coding sequence is TGCGCCAGCAGCGACCCGGGACAGGGAGTTGAAAAACTGTTTTTT.

The V call is TRBV19, the J call TRBJ2-3; D is perhaps TRBD2 (6 bases). V lost 6 bases to trimming and J lost 5 bases, with 21 bases between them. This CDR3 comprises 16 residues. Germline-derived CDR1 and CDR2 are LNHDA and SQIVND (reference sequence). This chain's CDR3 is CASRDGGLLGLDTQYF. DNA of the CDR3: TGTGCCAGTAGAGACGGGGGACTCCTGGGATTAGATACGCAGTATTTT.

The CDR3 protein is CASSLAFGLGYTF. The CDR3 nucleotides are TGTGCCAGCAGCTTAGCGTTCGGGTTAGGCTACACCTTC. V gene TRBV7-9 combines with J gene TRBJ1-2; D remains ambiguous. The CDR3 sequence is 13 residues long. V was trimmed by 0 bases and J by 8 bases, leaving 10 bases between them. Germline V CDR1 and CDR2: SEHNR, FQNEAQ (reference sequence).

V usage is TRBV7-9 and J usage is TRBJ1-4; D unclear. CDR3 length: 14 residues. Trimming took off 5 bases at V and 4 bases at J, with 11 bases between the two ends. Germline loops: CDR1 SEHNR, CDR2 FQNEAQ (reference sequence). The CDR3 protein is CASSALGFNEKLFF. Written as DNA, the CDR3 is TGTGCCAGCAGCGCTCTGGGGTTTAATGAAAAACTGTTTTTT.

In this sample, this clone turned up once. CDR3 DNA: TGCGCCAGCAGCCAAGATATGACTAGCGGAGGAGAGACCCAGTACTTC. Translating gives CASSQDMTSGGETQYF. The chain combines TRBV4-1 with TRBJ2-5; 9 bases map to TRBD2. CDR3 size: 16 residues. With 0 bases clipped from V and 4 bases from J, the junction kept 6 bases outside the gene matches. Germline lookup yields CDR1 MGHRA and CDR2 YSYEKL.

In the case of this clone: Compared with germline, one end of the junction differs, possibly owing to a read error. The chain has TRBV7-7 and TRBJ2-3, with no clear D. CDR3 length: 13 residues. Germline CDR1 is SSHAT and CDR2 is FNYEAQ (reference sequence). CDR3 sequence: CASSLSTPDTQYF. The CDR3, as DNA: TGTGCTAGCAGCTTATCGACCCCAGATACGCAGTATTTT.

V gene TRBV30 combines with J gene TRBJ1-4; weak D call: TRBD1 (5 bases). V lost 1 base, J lost 5 bases, and 14 bases lay in between. The CDR3 covers 15 residues. Germline values: CDR1 GTSNPN, CDR2 SVGIG (reference sequence). DNA for the CDR3: TGTGCCTGGAGTGGATCCACGGGACCAAATGAAAAACTGTTTTTT. Translated: CAWSGSTGPNEKLFF.

This clone was observed a single time. The chain employs TRBV7-2 and TRBJ2-7, with unresolved D. In germline, CDR1 is SGHTA, CDR2 FQGNSA. V lost 5 bases to trimming and J lost 0 bases, with 8 bases between them. The CDR3 has 13 residues. CDR3 amino acids: CASSADNSYEQYF. As DNA, the CDR3 is TGTGCCAGCAGCGCAGACAACTCCTACGAGCAGTACTTC.

This clone was observed once. V gene TRBV7-8 combines with J gene TRBJ2-6, with TRBD1 matching 11 bases. The CDR3 sequence is 18 residues long. Germline CDR1 and CDR2: SGHVS and FQNEAQ. Losses at the gene ends were 5 bases for V and 1 base for J; bases not matched to a gene: 7. Here the CDR3 DNA reads TGTGCCAGCAGCCGCCGGACAGGGGGCATTTCTGGGGCCAACGTCCTGACTTTC. Encoded protein: CASSRRTGGISGANVLTF.

This clone came up once. V gene TRBV30 combines with J gene TRBJ2-7; no definite D call. With 1 base removed from V and 1 base from J, the gap between germline ends came to 8 bases. CDR1 and CDR2 (germline): GTSNPN, SVGIG (reference sequence). The CDR3 length is 13 residues. The CDR3, as DNA: TGTGCCTGGAGTGCCGTTTTATCCTACGAGCAGTACTTC. It specifies CAWSAVLSYEQYF.

This chain uses TRBV7-2 with TRBJ1-2; 8 positions match TRBD1. V shed 2 bases and J 4 bases; nucleotides not matched to a gene: 12. Looked up from germline, CDR1 is SGHTA and CDR2 is FQGNSA. The CDR3 has 17 residues. The CDR3 bases are TGTGCCAGCAGCTTATATCCCCGGACAGGGCCGGGCTATGGCTACACCTTC. It yields the protein CASSLYPRTGPGYGYTF. The entire variable domain, with the rest obtained from reference TRBV7-2 and TRBJ1-2, is as follows: GAGVSQSPSNKVTEKGKDVELRCDPISGHTALYWYRQSLGQGLEFLIYFQGNSAPDKSGLPSDRFSAERTGGSVSTLTIQRTQQEDSAVYLCASSLYPRTGPGYGYTFGSGTRLTVV.

J is TRBJ1-1 and V is TRBV15; no firm D call. Trimming cost V 3 bases and J 6 bases, with 8 bases left between them. This CDR3 region has 12 residues. The germline CDR1 and CDR2 sequences are LNHNV and YYDKDF (reference sequence). The CDR3 loop is CATSRDSAEAFF. CDR3 coding DNA: TGTGCCACCAGCAGGGACTCGGCTGAAGCTTTCTTT.

Of note for this clone: Possible read error: a much larger clone is one base away. This chain links TRBV28 with TRBJ2-7; no reliable D call. The V end lost 6 bases, the J end lost 2 bases, and 5 bases lay between the germline ends. There are 11 residues in the CDR3. Germline CDR1 and CDR2: MDHEN and SYDVKM. The CDR3 sequence: CASSRAYEQYF. The CDR3 region has the DNA TGTGCCAGCAGCCGCGCCTACGAGCAGTACTTC.

The chain is built from TRBV5-6 and TRBJ2-5, with D unclear. Deletions cut 1 base from V and 2 bases from J, with 6 bases between. The CDR3 runs 13 residues. Germline V CDR1 and CDR2: SGHDT, YYEEEE. The CDR3 bases are TGTGCCAGCAGCTTGCGAGAACAAGAGACCCAGTACTTC. Translation gives CASSLREQETQYF. Full variable domain (missing parts from reference TRBV5-6 and TRBJ2-5): DAGVTQSPTHLIKTRGQQVTLRCSPKSGHDTVSWYQQALGQGPQFIFQYYEEEERQRGNFPDRFSGHQFPNYSSELNVNALLLGDSALYLCASSLREQETQYFGPGTRLLVL.

This chain uses TRBV7-2 with TRBJ2-3, with 13 bases fitting TRBD2. V shed 1 base and J 5 bases; nucleotides not matched to a gene: 9. The CDR3 has 18 amino acids. Germline CDR1 and CDR2: SGHTA and FQGNSA. CDR3 sequence reads: CASSLDRPGLAGIDTQYF. For the CDR3, the DNA is TGTGCCAGCAGCTTAGATAGGCCGGGACTAGCGGGAATAGATACGCAGTATTTT.